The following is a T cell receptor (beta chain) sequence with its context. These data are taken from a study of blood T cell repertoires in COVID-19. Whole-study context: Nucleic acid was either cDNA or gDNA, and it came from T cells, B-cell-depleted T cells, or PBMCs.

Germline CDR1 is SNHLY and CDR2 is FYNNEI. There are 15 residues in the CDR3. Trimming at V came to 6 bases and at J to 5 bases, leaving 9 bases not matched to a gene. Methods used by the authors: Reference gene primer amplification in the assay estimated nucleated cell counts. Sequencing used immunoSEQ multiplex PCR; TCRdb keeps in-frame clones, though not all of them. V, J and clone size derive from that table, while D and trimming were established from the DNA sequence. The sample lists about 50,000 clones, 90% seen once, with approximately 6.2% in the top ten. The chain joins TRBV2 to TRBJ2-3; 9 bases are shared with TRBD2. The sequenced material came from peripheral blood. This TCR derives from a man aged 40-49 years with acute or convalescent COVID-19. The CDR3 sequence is CASSLGTSFGDTQYF. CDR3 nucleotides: TGTGCCAGCAGCCTCGGGACTAGCTTCGGAGATACGCAGTATTTT. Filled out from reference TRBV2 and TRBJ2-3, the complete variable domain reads EPEVTQTPSHQVTQMGQEVILRCVPISNHLYFYWYRQILGQKVEFLVSFYNNEISEKSEIFDDQFSVERPDGSNFTLKIRSTKLEDSAMYFCASSLGTSFGDTQYFGPGTRLTVL.